This T cell receptor beta chain was retrieved from a study of shared clonotypes between healthy human individuals (dated by TCRdb to 2020 to 2021). Context from the whole study: The cohort comprised two women and a few men aged 18 to 49 years. For each donor, CD4 naive and CD4 memory were each given three plates, CD8 naive was given two plates, and CD8 memory was given one plate. To estimate repertoire size and how much clonotypes are shared between individuals, the study performed deep sequencing of blood TCR repertoires from roughly five healthy adults. Different laboratories and diverse techniques were used to prepare libraries and sequence TCR repertoires, to increase sequencing depth and limit assay-specific biases. Per donor, leukapheresis produced somewhere between about 0.94 and 9 billion PBMCs.

On the study overall, not on this receptor specifically: Naive subsets generally had larger estimated clonotype richness than memory subsets. Higher generation probabilities were observed for clonotypes shared by all four sorted-subset donors than for non-shared clonotypes. Rarefaction of sorted-subset datasets indicated incomplete sequencing despite the large sequencing depth. When several donors were compared, the shared fraction of clonotypes was about 5% for naive CD4, around 3.5% for naive CD8, 2.3% for memory CD4, and about 0.36% for memory CD8. Because the study included only a small number of donors, the genetic and exposure-history diversity represented was limited. Pairwise subsampling led to the expectation that sequencing depth would affect the degree of clonotype sharing among donors. Sampling was limited to blood, and TCR repertoires in tissue likely differ from TCR repertoires in blood.

Regarding this clone: No cognate antigen has been identified for it. No per-base quality is available; no much larger clone lies one base away.

The donors were healthy, HIV-negative adults who had no recently reported acute infections or vaccinations. All donors were Caucasian adults living in Nashville, Tennessee, USA. CD4+ T cells were enriched by magnetic negative selection, after which naive cells were positively selected on CD45RA and the negative fraction was taken as the memory subset. Blood was collected by leukapheresis, and PBMCs were isolated by Ficoll-Histopaque density gradient centrifugation and then cryopreserved in liquid nitrogen vapor phase. Analytical flow cytometry was used to check the purity and quantity of each magnetically sorted T cell population. Genomic DNA was isolated from each sorted fraction and quantified by UV absorbance on a Nanodrop 2000c. V is pruned by 6 bases and J by 4 bases, leaving 3 bases of the junction without a gene match. From its cysteine to its phenylalanine, the CDR3 spans 13 amino acids. The only DNA kept is the CDR3, 39 bases in frame from the first base. CDR1 and CDR2 (SNHLY, FYNNEI) derive from the germline V gene.

Using the deep immunoSEQ assay, TCR CDR3 regions were amplified from genomic DNA by multiplex PCR. For each cell subset, the extracted genomic DNA was distributed evenly across all wells of several immunoSEQ 96-well plates, and each plate served as one replicate. For sorted subsets, each replicate PCR was loaded with roughly 200 ng genomic DNA, equivalent to 25,000 to 35,000 T cell genomes. Purified libraries were quantified with a Qubit 3.0 fluorometer, sized on a Bioanalyzer 2100, and re-quantified with the KAPA Library Quantification kit. A separate single-read 150-cycle Illumina NextSeq 550 flow cell was used to sequence each immunoSEQ 96-well plate. Per the source publication's procedure: The immunoSEQ output contained only junctional sequences without quality scores, so filtering could not match that applied to full-length reads. To assign V/J genes and CDR3, sequences were annotated against IMGT germline references using PyIR, a Python wrapper for IgBLAST v1.9. Any read was removed if the V/J assignment was weak (E-value above 1e-6), the CDR3 was missing, or the read contained stop codons, out-of-frame junctions, or ambiguous translated residues. V3J clonotypes were defined as sequences sharing the same inferred V gene, J gene, and CDR3 amino acid sequence. Percentage overlap between repertoires was calculated by dividing the number of shared unique clonotypes by the size of the smaller repertoire. RTK rarefaction, the Chao1 estimator, and Recon v2.1 estimates of unobserved clonotypes were used to assess repertoire richness. OLGA was used to compute generation probabilities for all TCRbeta clonotypes that the gDNA method yielded from a handful of donors. What TCRdb holds here is the immuneACCESS table cut down to in-frame rearrangements. Part of the clones is not present; checked against another copy, under half of the missing clones reflect an unresolved V gene, and the others are unexplained. The V and J calls and the clone size are those of that table, but D and trimming were determined from the DNA. Across this sample there are under 750,000 clones, with about two thirds seen only once. In total, the top ten clones hold approximately 1.7% of the sample.

The sequence is built from TRBV2 and TRBJ1-1, and TRBD1 matches 9 of the central bases. This sequence was found in a woman aged 25 to 39 in good health. Input material: memory CD4+ T cells sorted from blood. The intended sense of this specimen's cell subset or site label: CD45RA-negative fraction. The bases are TGTGCCAGCAGACAGGGGGCCCTCACTGAAGCTTTCTTT. Translated, it reads CASRQGALTEAFF.